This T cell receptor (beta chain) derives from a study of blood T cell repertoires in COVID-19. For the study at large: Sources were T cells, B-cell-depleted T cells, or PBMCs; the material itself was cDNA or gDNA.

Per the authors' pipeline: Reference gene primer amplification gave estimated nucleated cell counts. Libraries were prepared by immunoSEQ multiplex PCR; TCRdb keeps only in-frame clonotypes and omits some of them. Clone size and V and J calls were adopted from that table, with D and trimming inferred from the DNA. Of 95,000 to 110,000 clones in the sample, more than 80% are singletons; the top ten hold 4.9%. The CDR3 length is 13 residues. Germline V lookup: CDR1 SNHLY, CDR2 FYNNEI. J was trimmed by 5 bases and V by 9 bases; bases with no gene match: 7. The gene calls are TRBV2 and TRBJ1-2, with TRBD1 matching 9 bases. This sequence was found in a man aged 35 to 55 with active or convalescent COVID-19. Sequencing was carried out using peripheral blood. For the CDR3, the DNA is TGTGCCAGTTCCGGGACAGGGCCATATGGCTACACCTTC. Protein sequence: CASSGTGPYGYTF.